This TCR beta chain came from a study of blood T cell repertoires in COVID-19. Overall study: The samples span acute and convalescent COVID-19 from the United States, Italy and Spain. The analysed material was cDNA or gDNA that came from T cells, B-cell-depleted T cells, or PBMCs.

V was pared by 3 bases and J by 2 bases, with 4 bases of the junction left unmatched. The CDR3 is made up of 15 amino acids. Germline V gene data show CDR1 as KGHSH and CDR2 as LQKENI. Original data processing: By means of reference gene primer amplification, nucleated cell counts were estimated. Data came from immunoSEQ multiplex PCR; TCRdb stores just in-frame clones and leaves some out. V, J and clone size reflect that table, while D and trimming were determined from the DNA. The sample consists of fewer than 120,000 clones, 76% of them appearing once. The V and J genes are TRBV18 and TRBJ2-3, with 8 bases identical to TRBD1. The sequenced sample was peripheral blood. The TCR comes from a woman of 80 years or more with acute or convalescent COVID-19. The CDR3 DNA reads as TGTGCCAGCTCACCCCCGGGACAGGCCACAGATACGCAGTATTTT. It yields the protein CASSPPGQATDTQYF.